Presented here are 4 T cell receptor beta chains from one specimen sequenced in a study of blood T cell repertoires in COVID-19. Only in-frame clones appear in the TCRdb table, and some are missing; sequencing was by immunoSEQ multiplex PCR. Altogether approximately 210,000 clones are present, about 86% being singletons, with the ten largest covering about 15%. The sequencing input was PBMCs or T cells enriched from blood (not recorded which). The receptor set was obtained from a woman aged 45-60 years with acute COVID-19.

This clone has a handful of counts. The chain has TRBV10-3 and TRBJ1-1, with unresolved D. Germline loops: CDR1 ENHRY, CDR2 SYGVKD. V dropped 4 bases and J dropped 2 bases, with 14 bases sitting between them. The CDR3 is made up of 15 amino acids. For the CDR3, the DNA is TGTGCCATCAGTGGCACCGTAAACAGAAACACTGAAGCTTTCTTT. Its protein product is CAISGTVNRNTEAFF.

V and J are TRBV29-1 and TRBJ1-2; 8 nucleotides align to TRBD1. V lost 6 bases to trimming and J lost 8 bases; unmatched junction nucleotides: 8. This CDR3 has 12 residues. CDR1 and CDR2 (germline): SQVTM, ANQGSEA. Written as DNA, the CDR3 is TGCAGCGTCATGCAGGGGGCCTGGGGCTACACCTTC. Encoded protein: CSVMQGAWGYTF.

V gene TRBV13 combines with J gene TRBJ1-1, with 12 bases fitting TRBD1. The V segment lost 7 bases and the J segment 0 bases; nucleotides outside the gene matches: 9. Germline V gene sequence: CDR1 PRHDT, CDR2 FYEKMQ (reference sequence). This CDR3 contains 17 residues. The CDR3 DNA is TGTGCCAGCACGGACTTCGGGACAGGGGGCATGAACACTGAAGCTTTCTTT. As protein: CASTDFGTGGMNTEAFF.

This chain links TRBV6-5 with TRBJ2-7; 9 bases are shared with TRBD1. The CDR3 is made up of 15 amino acids. Unmatched junction bases numbered 8, after V lost 2 bases and J lost 6 bases. From germline, CDR1 is MNHEY and CDR2 SVGAGI. Written as DNA, the CDR3 is TGTGCCAGCAGTTACGAGGACAGGGGATTTCGCGAGCAGTACTTC. Protein: CASSYEDRGFREQYF.